This TCR beta chain was observed in a study of T cells in women clearing cervical HPV infection. Study context: Case blood was drawn a median approximately 150 days after lesion detection. General study points: CIN3+ cases had significantly higher TCR richness than controls; evenness did not differ. Richness differences could reflect unmeasured T-cell content per sample.

In the case of this clone: Antigen unknown. The junction does not match germline at one end; this may be a read error. The CDR3 end is not reached by the read, which stops 3 residues before it; the germline J gene fills it in.

From germline, CDR1 is LGHNA and CDR2 YNFKEQ. This CDR3 region has 13 residues. Data came from immunoSEQ multiplex PCR; TCRdb stores just in-frame clones and leaves some out. This specimen shows over 45,000 clones; the ten leading clones hold around 1.5%. Sequencing used blood buffy coat. The V and J genes are TRBV4-2 and TRBJ2-7, with D hard to call. This sequence was found in a woman aged 18-70 years with a cervical HPV16 infection that either progressed to CIN3+ or cleared (not recorded which). CDR3 DNA (partial): TGCGCCAGCAGCTTAGAGATCTCCTACGAG. Amino acid sequence: CASSLEISYE. The whole CDR3 protein reads CASSLEISYEQYF.